Below are 27 T cell receptor beta chains sequenced from a single sample in a study of T-cell memory formation after mild COVID-19. TCRdb processed the 5' RACE reads anew with MiXCR; each CDR3 protein has one entry. The table records roughly 190,000 distinct CDR3 sequences, about 16% of them present only once. The specimen sequenced was PBMCs or a T cell subset sorted from them (not recorded which). These receptors were obtained from an adult woman who had mild COVID-19 (a few samples of this study predate the infection). Cell type and time point are not known.

This chain uses TRBV5-6 with TRBJ1-4; D is possibly TRBD1 (5 bases). There are 16 residues in the CDR3. Trimming took off 4 bases at V and 5 bases at J, with 18 bases between the two ends. Per the germline V gene, CDR1 is SGHDT and CDR2 is YYEEEE. Here the CDR3 DNA reads TGTGCCAGCAGCCAGGCGACAGTTTGGGAGAATGAAAAACTGTTTTTT. Translating it yields CASSQATVWENEKLFF.

This clonotype was found a few times. The chain is built from TRBV12-3 or TRBV12-4 and TRBJ2-1; TRBD1 is a possible D gene (6 bases). The length of the CDR3 is 18 residues. The germline V and J ends were trimmed by 1 base and 5 bases, with 21 bases remaining between them. The CDR3 coding sequence is TGTGCCAGCAGTTTAGTAGGGGGACACACATATCGGGACAATGAGCAGTTCTTC. It translates to CASSLVGGHTYRDNEQFF.

The V gene is TRBV9, the J gene TRBJ2-3, with D unresolved. Per the germline V gene, CDR1 is SGDLS and CDR2 is YYNGEE. Trimming shortened V by 0 bases and J by 4 bases, and 9 bases separated the two germline ends. This CDR3 has 14 residues. The CDR3 DNA reads TGTGCCAGCAGCGTAGGCCAGCACCCAGATACGCAGTATTTT. Residues: CASSVGQHPDTQYF.

The J gene is TRBJ1-5, the V gene TRBV6-2 or TRBV6-3, with 7 bases identical to TRBD1. CDR1 and CDR2 (germline): MNHEY, SVGEGT. The CDR3 contains 14 residues. Unmatched junction bases numbered 7, after V lost 2 bases and J lost 9 bases. CDR3 region: CASSYLGQVPPQHF. DNA of the CDR3: TGTGCCAGCAGTTACCTCGGACAGGTCCCGCCCCAGCATTTT.

This clonotype turned up a few times. The chain couples TRBV7-2 to TRBJ2-5; D is uncertain. Trimming left V 4 bases short and J 5 bases short, with 14 bases between. This CDR3 comprises 14 residues. The germline gives CDR1 SGHTA, CDR2 FQGNSA. The CDR3 reads CASSSRRSRETQYF. CDR3 nucleotides: TGTGCCAGCAGCTCACGAAGGAGTCGGGAGACCCAGTACTTC.

This clonotype was recorded a few times. The chain combines TRBV9 with TRBJ2-7; weak D call: TRBD2 (6 bases). The CDR3 spans 16 residues. V shed 0 bases and J shed 3 bases, with 16 bases lying between them. Germline V gives CDR1 SGDLS, CDR2 YYNGEE. The CDR3 protein is CASSVGEDVQIYEQYF. CDR3 in DNA: TGTGCCAGCAGCGTAGGGGAGGACGTCCAGATCTACGAGCAGTACTTC.

This clonotype has more than one count but fewer than ten. This chain joins TRBV11-1 and TRBJ1-1; TRBD1 matches at 8 bases. This CDR3 contains 13 residues. Looked up from germline, CDR1 is SGHAT and CDR2 is FQDESV (reference sequence). V shed 2 bases, J shed 7 bases, and the junction held 3 bases outside the gene matches. CDR3 amino acids: CASSLWTGIEAFF. As DNA, the CDR3 is TGTGCCAGCAGCTTATGGACAGGGATTGAAGCTTTCTTT.

This chain joins TRBV4-1 and TRBJ2-1; TRBD2 agrees at 13 bases. The length of the CDR3 is 17 residues. Per the germline V gene, CDR1 is MGHRA and CDR2 is YSYEKL. V shed 3 bases and J 9 bases; nucleotides not matched to a gene: 11. This CDR3 is CASSQGLLAGGPGEQFF. DNA for the CDR3: TGCGCCAGCAGCCAGGGATTACTAGCGGGAGGGCCGGGTGAGCAGTTCTTC.

This clonotype turned up a few times. CDR3 loop: CASSFRHGYTF. CDR3 nucleotide sequence: TGTGCCAGCAGCTTTCGTCATGGCTACACCTTC. The chain links TRBV7-2 to TRBJ1-2; no firm D call. Trimming took 3 bases from V and 6 from J, leaving 5 bases between them. The CDR3 is 11 residues long. Germline V lookup: CDR1 SGHTA, CDR2 FQGNSA.

CDR3 bases: TGTGCCAGCAGCCCCCGTCCTCCCGGGACAGGGCCAACGGTCAGAGCTTTCTTT. Its protein product is CASSPRPPGTGPTVRAFF. This chain connects TRBV7-6 to TRBJ1-1; 9 bases are a match to TRBD1. The CDR3 sequence is 18 residues long. Germline CDR1 and CDR2: SGHVS and FNYEAQ. Trimming took 5 bases from V and 10 from J; bases not matched to a gene: 23.

This clonotype was counted only a few times. The chain carries TRBV4-2 and TRBJ1-5; no firm D call. Germline-derived CDR1 and CDR2 are LGHNA and YNFKEQ. V lost 3 bases to trimming and J lost 7 bases, with 10 bases between them. This CDR3 comprises 13 residues. The CDR3 protein is CASSQGNGQPQHF. The CDR3 bases are TGTGCCAGCAGCCAGGGAAACGGGCAGCCCCAGCATTTT.

In this sample, this clonotype turned up many times. The chain uses TRBV5-1 and TRBJ1-3; tentative D call: TRBD1 (6 bases). The V gene lost 0 bases and the J gene lost 0 bases, with 10 bases spanning the gap. The CDR3 has 16 residues. Looked up from germline, CDR1 is SGHRS and CDR2 is YFSETQ. This CDR3 reads CASSLATGSSGNTIYF. The CDR3 DNA sequence: TGCGCCAGCAGCTTGGCCACAGGGAGCTCTGGAAACACCATATATTTT.

This clonotype occurred a few times. V and J are TRBV7-9 and TRBJ2-3; 10 bases align to TRBD2. CDR1 and CDR2 (germline): SEHNR, FQNEAQ (reference sequence). CDR3 length equals 17 residues. The V gene end was trimmed by 2 bases and the J gene end by 1 base; junction bases not matched to a gene: 6. CDR3 residues: CASSLQSGRAGTDTQYF. CDR3 nucleotide sequence: TGTGCCAGCAGCTTACAGAGCGGGAGGGCCGGCACAGATACGCAGTATTTT. The full variable domain, rest sourced from reference TRBV7-9 and TRBJ2-3, is DTGVSQNPRHKITKRGQNVTFRCDPISEHNRLYWYRQTLGQGPEFLTYFQNEAQLEKSRLLSDRFSAERPKGSFSTLEIQRTEQGDSAMYLCASSLQSGRAGTDTQYFGPGTRLTVL.

This clonotype was detected a few times. The V gene is TRBV4-1, the J gene TRBJ1-6; D call uncertain. V lost 0 bases and J lost 10, with 7 bases in between. CDR1 is MGHRA and CDR2 is YSYEKL in the germline V gene. CDR3 length: 13 amino acids. CDR3 DNA sequence: TGCGCCAGCAGCCAAGAAGCACGCTCACCCCTCCACTTT. It encodes CASSQEARSPLHF.

The rearrangement joins TRBV18 to TRBJ2-5, with TRBD1 as a possible D gene (5 bases). V was shortened by 3 bases and J by 4 bases, with 9 bases between the two germline ends. CDR3 length: 13 residues. The germline gives CDR1 KGHSH, CDR2 LQKENI. Written as DNA, the CDR3 is TGTGCCAGCTCACCGGGGCAATCAGAGACCCAGTACTTC. The encoded protein is CASSPGQSETQYF.

The chain joins TRBV15 to TRBJ2-5; 8 positions match TRBD2. Germline values: CDR1 LNHNV, CDR2 YYDKDF (reference sequence). Germline trimming cut 2 bases from V and 3 bases from J; bases unmatched to any gene: 8. CDR3 length equals 16 residues. The CDR3 nucleotides are TGTGCCACCAGCAGACGTCCGGGAGGGCTGAAAGAGACCCAGTACTTC. Residues: CATSRRPGGLKETQYF.

This clonotype was picked up a small number of times. The J gene is TRBJ2-1, the V gene TRBV30; D remains unclear. Trimming took off 0 bases at V and 7 bases at J, with 4 bases between the two ends. Germline CDR1 is GTSNPN and CDR2 is SVGIG (reference sequence). The CDR3 runs 11 residues. CDR3 residues: CAWSVRNEQFF. CDR3 nucleotides: TGTGCCTGGAGTGTAAGAAATGAGCAGTTCTTC.

This chain uses TRBV7-9 with TRBJ2-1; D call uncertain. CDR1 is SEHNR, CDR2 FQNEAQ, per germline (reference sequence). The ends were cut back, 5 bases at V and 0 bases at J, with 14 bases in the middle. This CDR3 is 16 amino acids long. The CDR3 DNA reads TGTGCCAGCAGCCCTCGAGGCCCGAGCTCCTACAATGAGCAGTTCTTC. Encoded protein: CASSPRGPSSYNEQFF.

The CDR3 sequence: CSARDSLRYGYTF. The DNA of the CDR3 is TGCAGTGCTAGAGATTCCCTCCGCTATGGCTACACCTTC. The chain has TRBV20-1 and TRBJ1-2; no clear D gene. This CDR3 region has 13 residues. V shed 0 bases and J shed 4 bases, with 9 bases lying between them. Germline V CDR1 and CDR2: DFQATT, SNEGSKA (reference sequence).

The chain carries TRBV20-1 and TRBJ1-5, with TRBD1 matching over 7 bases. This CDR3 region has 14 residues. Unmatched junction bases numbered 9, after V lost 1 base and J lost 9 bases. Germline assignment: CDR1 DFQATT and CDR2 SNEGSKA (reference sequence). CDR3 in DNA: TGCAGTGCTAGAGTCACAGGGGTATCGGCGCCCCAGCATTTT. It yields the protein CSARVTGVSAPQHF.

This clonotype was seen many times. The V call is TRBV4-1, the J call TRBJ2-3; D may match TRBD1 or TRBD2 (5 bases each). Germline V lookup: CDR1 MGHRA, CDR2 YSYEKL. V was pared by 3 bases and J by 0 bases, with 13 bases between. This CDR3 spans 16 amino acids. For the CDR3, the DNA is TGCGCCAGCAGCCAGAGGGCAGCAGGGAGCACAGATACGCAGTATTTT. Residues: CASSQRAAGSTDTQYF.

This clonotype appeared a few times. The CDR3, as DNA: TGTGCCAGCAGTGAAGGGACTAGCATTTTCGCAGATACGCAGTATTTT. It translates to CASSEGTSIFADTQYF. The chain has TRBV25-1 and TRBJ2-3; 9 bases align to TRBD2. Germline CDR1 is MGHDK and CDR2 is SYGVNS. V lost 2 bases and J lost 4; bases outside the gene matches: 7. This CDR3 spans 16 amino acids.

This chain connects TRBV20-1 to TRBJ2-1; 13 bases agree with TRBD2. Germline-derived CDR1 and CDR2 are DFQATT and SNEGSKA (reference sequence). V shed 5 bases, J shed 7 bases, and the junction held 8 bases outside the gene matches. This CDR3 is 15 amino acids long. The CDR3 loop reads CSAGSGLAGRNEQFF. The CDR3 DNA reads as TGCAGTGCTGGCTCGGGACTAGCGGGACGGAATGAGCAGTTCTTC.

This clonotype turned up a few times. This chain links TRBV7-8 with TRBJ2-1, with a weak D call TRBD2 (6 bases). Germline values: CDR1 SGHVS, CDR2 FQNEAQ. V was cut by 8 bases and J by 4 bases, with 21 bases left in between. The CDR3 is 16 residues long. CDR3 protein: CASSRAGTLKYNEQFF. CDR3 nucleotides: TGTGCCAGCTCCCGCGCCGGGACTCTTAAATACAATGAGCAGTTCTTC.

This clonotype was picked up many times. The chain joins TRBV7-3 to TRBJ2-3; no definite D call. The germline CDR1 and CDR2 sequences are SGHTA and FQGTGA. Trimming removed 0 bases from V and 2 bases from J, with 6 bases in between. This CDR3 region has 14 residues. The CDR3 is CASSLTSNTDTQYF. CDR3 bases: TGTGCCAGCAGCTTAACTAGCAACACAGATACGCAGTATTTT.

This clonotype turned up a few times. The V and J genes are TRBV18 and TRBJ2-5, with 7 bases aligning to TRBD1. V shed 4 bases and J 4 bases; nucleotides not matched to a gene: 6. Germline CDR1 reads KGHSH; CDR2 reads LQKENI. This CDR3 is built from 14 residues. The CDR3 nucleotides read TGTGCCAGCTCACTATCTGCAGGGGGAGAGACCCAGTACTTC. Translating it yields CASSLSAGGETQYF.

In its sample, this clonotype was seen a few times. The J gene is TRBJ2-3, the V gene TRBV2; no reliable D call. Trimming left V 1 base short and J 3 bases short, with 5 bases between. CDR3 size: 13 residues. Germline-derived CDR1 and CDR2 are SNHLY and FYNNEI. In DNA form, the CDR3 reads TGTGCCAGCAGTGAAGTGGGGACAGATACGCAGTATTTT. Translating it yields CASSEVGTDTQYF.